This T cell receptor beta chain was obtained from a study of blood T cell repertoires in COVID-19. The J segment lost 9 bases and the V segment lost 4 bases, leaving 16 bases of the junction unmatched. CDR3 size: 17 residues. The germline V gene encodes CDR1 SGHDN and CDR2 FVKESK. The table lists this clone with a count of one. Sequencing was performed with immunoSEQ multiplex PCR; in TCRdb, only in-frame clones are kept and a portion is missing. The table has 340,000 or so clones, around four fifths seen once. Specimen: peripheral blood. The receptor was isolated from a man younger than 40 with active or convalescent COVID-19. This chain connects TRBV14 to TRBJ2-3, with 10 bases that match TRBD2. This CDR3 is CASSRPRASGGGMTQYF. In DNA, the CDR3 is TGTGCCAGCAGCCGACCGAGGGCTAGCGGGGGCGGAATGACGCAGTATTTT.